Presented here are 26 T cell receptor beta chains from one specimen sequenced in a study of blood T cell repertoires in COVID-19 (dated by TCRdb to the early 2020s). Library construction relied on the immunoSEQ multiplex PCR assay. The source is immuneACCESS, and TCRdb retained only in-frame sequences with V and J called. Part of the clones is not carried over; for the studies checked, unresolved V genes explain less than half of this, and the remainder is unexplained. In all, the sample holds some 80,000 clones, and over 70% of those were seen once. Of the sample, around 12% is held by the ten largest clones. The source material was peripheral blood. All receptors derive from a woman aged 40 to 50 with active or convalescent COVID-19.

The chain has TRBV6-5 and TRBJ1-2; 7 nucleotides line up with TRBD1. Trimming took 5 bases from V and 6 from J; bases not matched to a gene: 9. This CDR3 comprises 14 residues. Germline V gene lookup returns CDR1 MNHEY and CDR2 SVGAGI. The CDR3 DNA sequence: TGTGCCAGCAGTCGACAGGGAAGATGGCATGGCTACACCTTC. Its protein product is CASSRQGRWHGYTF.

This clone was counted a single time. The J gene is TRBJ2-1, the V gene TRBV5-4, with TRBD2 identical over 10 bases. Germline V gene lookup returns CDR1 SGHNT and CDR2 YYREEE (reference sequence). This CDR3 has 14 amino acids. The trim removed 0 bases at V and 7 bases at J, leaving 1 base unmatched. This CDR3 reads CASSLALAGNEQFF. The CDR3 DNA sequence: TGTGCCAGCAGCTTGGCACTAGCGGGGAATGAGCAGTTCTTC.

DNA of the CDR3: TGTGCCAGCAGATTACAGGAAGGGACAGATACGCAGTATTTT. Its translation: CASRLQEGTDTQYF. The rearrangement links TRBV6-5 to TRBJ2-3, with D maybe TRBD1 (5 bases). The V end was cut by 6 bases, the J end by 3 bases, with 13 bases between. Germline V gives CDR1 MNHEY, CDR2 SVGAGI. The CDR3 contains 14 residues.

The chain links TRBV15 to TRBJ2-4; 12 bases map to TRBD2. J gave up 4 bases and V 1 base, and 5 bases lay outside the gene matches. The CDR3 covers 17 residues. The germline CDR1 and CDR2 sequences are LNHNV and YYDKDF (reference sequence). CDR3 protein: CATSRVGLAGGKNIQYF. CDR3 sequence (DNA): TGTGCCACCAGCAGAGTGGGTCTAGCGGGAGGGAAAAACATTCAGTACTTC.

The V gene is TRBV7-8, the J gene TRBJ2-7, with TRBD2 matching 9 bases. V lost 1 base and J lost 4; bases outside the gene matches: 8. Germline-derived CDR1 and CDR2 are SGHVS and FQNEAQ. The CDR3 contains 16 residues. CDR3 loop: CASSLGWRGGIYEQYF. In nucleotides, the CDR3 is TGTGCCAGCAGCTTAGGATGGCGGGGGGGTATATACGAGCAGTACTTC.

The J gene is TRBJ2-1, the V gene TRBV5-1; 11 bases align to TRBD2. The CDR3 sequence is 16 residues long. Trimming cost V 2 bases and J 5 bases; bases outside gene matches: 6. The germline gives CDR1 SGHRS, CDR2 YFSETQ. CDR3 residues: CASSFVLAGEDNEQFF. The CDR3 DNA reads as TGCGCCAGCAGCTTCGTACTAGCGGGAGAAGACAATGAGCAGTTCTTC.

V gene TRBV18 combines with J gene TRBJ1-5; D remains unclear. V gave up 0 bases and J gave up 10 bases, with 10 bases separating them. The CDR3 has 13 amino acids. Germline V lookup: CDR1 KGHSH, CDR2 LQKENI. The CDR3 spells CASSPPHSIPQHF. The CDR3 DNA reads TGTGCCAGCTCACCACCCCATTCCATCCCCCAGCATTTT.

This chain uses TRBV28 with TRBJ1-2, with 9 bases that match TRBD1. CDR1 MDHEN and CDR2 SYDVKM come from the germline V gene. The length of the CDR3 is 13 residues. V trimming: 11 bases; J trimming: 6 bases; junction bases outside the gene matches: 10. The CDR3 region has the DNA TGTGCCGGATGGAACCGGGACAGGGATGGCTACACCTTC. Its translation is CAGWNRDRDGYTF.

The rearrangement uses TRBV19 and TRBJ2-5; 13 nucleotides match TRBD2. The CDR3 length is 14 residues. Germline V gene lookup returns CDR1 LNHDA and CDR2 SQIVND (reference sequence). V lost 7 bases and J lost 5; bases outside the gene matches: 4. CDR3 in DNA: TGTGCCAGTACCGGGACTAGCGGGACTGAGACCCAGTACTTC. Protein: CASTGTSGTETQYF. The full variable domain, in which reference TRBV19 and TRBJ2-5 provide the parts outside the CDR3, is DGGITQSPKYLFRKEGQNVTLSCEQNLNHDAMYWYRQDPGQGLRLIYYSQIVNDFQKGDIAEGYSVSREKKESFPLTVTSAQKNPTAFYLCASTGTSGTETQYFGPGTRLLVL.

CDR3 amino acids: CASSQEAGGEGLLEQFF. In DNA, the CDR3 is TGTGCCAGCAGCCAAGAAGCCGGGGGGGAGGGCCTTCTTGAGCAGTTCTTC. This chain connects TRBV14 to TRBJ2-1, with 8 bases matching TRBD2. This CDR3 comprises 17 residues. Looked up from germline, CDR1 is SGHDN and CDR2 is FVKESK. The V gene end was trimmed by 0 bases and the J gene end by 9 bases; junction bases not matched to a gene: 13.

Written as DNA, the CDR3 is TGTGCCAGTAGTATCCTCGACGACTACAGGGATGGCGGCTACACCTTC. Its protein is CASSILDDYRDGGYTF. The gene calls are TRBV19 and TRBJ1-2, with D maybe TRBD1 (6 bases). The CDR3 length is 16 residues. Looked up from germline, CDR1 is LNHDA and CDR2 is SQIVND (reference sequence). V lost 3 bases and J lost 8, with 22 bases in between.

This clone has just a few counts. This chain uses TRBV19 with TRBJ2-5; D perhaps matches TRBD2 (5 bases). V was pared by 6 bases and J by 5 bases, with 13 bases between. Germline assignment: CDR1 LNHDA and CDR2 SQIVND (reference sequence). This CDR3 is built from 13 residues. CDR3 sequence reads: CASRSGSGETQYF. CDR3 DNA: TGTGCCAGTAGATCGGGGAGTGGTGAGACCCAGTACTTC.

CDR3 protein: CASSLFSGGLFF. The CDR3, as DNA: TGTGCCAGCAGCTTATTTAGCGGGGGCCTGTTCTTC. The rearrangement joins TRBV7-6 to TRBJ2-1; TRBD2 aligns across 9 bases. The CDR3 has 12 amino acids. J lost 15 bases, V lost 2 bases, and 5 bases had no gene match. Germline CDR1 is SGHVS and CDR2 is FNYEAQ.

This clone has only one observation. The chain is built from TRBV24-1 and TRBJ2-2; TRBD2 is a possible D gene (5 bases). V was clipped by 7 bases and J by 6 bases, with 14 bases between them. The germline V gene encodes CDR1 KGHDR and CDR2 SFDVKD. The CDR3 totals 14 residues. This chain's CDR3 is CATSTGTVAGELFF. The CDR3 nucleotides are TGTGCCACCAGCACGGGAACGGTGGCCGGGGAGCTGTTTTTT.

The chain carries TRBV4-1 and TRBJ1-3; D gene uncertain. This CDR3 has 14 residues. Per the germline V gene, CDR1 is MGHRA and CDR2 is YSYEKL. V was pared by 0 bases and J by 4 bases, with 7 bases between. The CDR3 sequence: CASSQETAGNTIYF. The CDR3 DNA follows: TGCGCCAGCAGCCAAGAAACAGCCGGAAACACCATATATTTT.

CDR3 DNA: TGTGCCAGCAGCCCGGGGGGCCCATTAGCCTACAATGAGCAGTTCTTC. It yields the protein CASSPGGPLAYNEQFF. The V gene is TRBV28, the J gene TRBJ2-1, with D perhaps TRBD2 (7 bases). Germline CDR1 reads MDHEN; CDR2 reads SYDVKM. V shed 6 bases and J shed 2 bases, with 17 bases lying between them. CDR3 length: 16 residues. Based on the CDR3 plus reference TRBV28 and TRBJ2-1, the full variable domain is DVKVTQSSRYLVKRTGEKVFLECVQDMDHENMFWYRQDPGLGLRLIYFSYDVKMKEKGDIPEGYSVSREKKERFSLILESASTNQTSMYLCASSPGGPLAYNEQFFGPGTRLTVL.

The rearrangement uses TRBV7-2 and TRBJ2-3; D not certain. Germline-derived CDR1 and CDR2 are SGHTA and FQGNSA. CDR3 length: 15 amino acids. V shed 5 bases and J shed 2 bases, with 14 bases lying between them. This chain's CDR3 is CASSLRTPHTDTQYF. The DNA of the CDR3 is TGTGCCAGCAGCCTCAGAACCCCCCACACAGATACGCAGTATTTT. The complete variable domain, with remaining parts taken from reference TRBV7-2 and TRBJ2-3, reads GAGVSQSPSNKVTEKGKDVELRCDPISGHTALYWYRQSLGQGLEFLIYFQGNSAPDKSGLPSDRFSAERTGGSVSTLTIQRTQQEDSAVYLCASSLRTPHTDTQYFGPGTRLTVL.

The chain carries TRBV6-5 and TRBJ2-7, with 7 bases fitting TRBD1. V was pared by 5 bases and J by 4 bases, with 11 bases of the junction left unmatched. The CDR3 loop spans 15 amino acids. The V gene's germline CDR1 is MNHEY and CDR2 SVGAGI. CDR3 residues: CASSQQGSIRYEQYF. As DNA, the CDR3 is TGTGCCAGCAGTCAACAGGGGTCGATTCGGTACGAGCAGTACTTC.

The J gene is TRBJ2-1, the V gene TRBV5-1, with 10 bases matching TRBD1. The germline gives CDR1 SGHRS, CDR2 YFSETQ. The CDR3 has 14 amino acids. Trimming at V came to 7 bases and at J to 7 bases, leaving 8 bases not matched to a gene. The CDR3 protein is CASGEGQGRNEQFF. CDR3 sequence (DNA): TGCGCCAGCGGGGAGGGACAGGGGAGAAATGAGCAGTTCTTC.

The rearrangement uses TRBV29-1 and TRBJ1-4; possibly TRBD1 for D (5 bases). Trimming removed 5 bases at V and 0 bases at J, with 10 bases between. Germline CDR1 SQVTM, CDR2 ANQGSEA. The CDR3 spans 14 residues. CDR3 coding DNA: TGCAGCGTTCACCCGGGGGCAACTAATGAAAAACTGTTTTTT. It specifies CSVHPGATNEKLFF.

This chain joins TRBV7-3 and TRBJ2-3, with 9 bases matching TRBD2. The germline CDR1 and CDR2 sequences are SGHTA and FQGTGA. The V and J ends lost 2 bases and 2 bases, in that order; junction bases with no gene match: 8. The CDR3 length is 17 residues. CDR3 nucleotides: TGTGCCAGCAGCTTATTTGTAGCGGGGGAGCTCACAGATACGCAGTATTTT. Its translation is CASSLFVAGELTDTQYF.

This sequence joins TRBV28 and TRBJ1-4; TRBD1 aligns across 7 bases. The CDR3 is made up of 16 amino acids. From germline, CDR1 is MDHEN and CDR2 SYDVKM. The V gene end was trimmed by 3 bases and the J gene end by 8 bases; junction bases not matched to a gene: 12. The CDR3 DNA sequence: TGTGCCAGCAGTTTTCCTTCCAGGGGGTCCGGAGAAAAACTGTTTTTT. Translated, it gives CASSFPSRGSGEKLFF.

Only one count was recorded for this clone. The chain has TRBV19 and TRBJ1-2; TRBD1 matches at 7 bases. V shed 3 bases and J 4 bases; nucleotides not matched to a gene: 2. This CDR3 contains 13 residues. Germline CDR1 reads LNHDA; CDR2 reads SQIVND (reference sequence). CDR3 DNA: TGTGCCAGTAGTATCGAGGGGGCCTATGGCTACACCTTC. Its protein is CASSIEGAYGYTF. The full variable domain, completed using reference TRBV19 and TRBJ1-2, is DGGITQSPKYLFRKEGQNVTLSCEQNLNHDAMYWYRQDPGQGLRLIYYSQIVNDFQKGDIAEGYSVSREKKESFPLTVTSAQKNPTAFYLCASSIEGAYGYTFGSGTRLTVV.

This clone has only a few counts. This chain joins TRBV24-1 and TRBJ1-2; D unresolved. The CDR3 loop spans 16 amino acids. Germline lookup yields CDR1 KGHDR and CDR2 SFDVKD. V dropped 3 bases and J dropped 6 bases, with 19 bases sitting between them. The CDR3 DNA reads as TGTGCCACCAGTGATCCCCATAGCTCGGGATATCATGGCTACACCTTC. This sequence encodes CATSDPHSSGYHGYTF.

This chain connects TRBV7-8 to TRBJ2-3; 9 positions agree with TRBD1. V dropped 3 bases and J dropped 3; count of bases not matched to a gene: 4. The length of the CDR3 is 15 residues. CDR1 SGHVS and CDR2 FQNEAQ come from the germline V gene. CDR3 region: CASSLGTGRTDTQYF. Here the CDR3 DNA reads TGTGCCAGCAGCTTGGGGACAGGGAGGACAGATACGCAGTATTTT.

The rearrangement links TRBV24-1 to TRBJ2-5; 8 positions match TRBD1. This CDR3 comprises 15 residues. Trimming took 4 bases from V and 4 from J; bases not matched to a gene: 7. Germline V lookup: CDR1 KGHDR, CDR2 SFDVKD. CDR3: CATSEGQAWAETQYF. Here the CDR3 DNA reads TGTGCCACCAGTGAGGGACAGGCGTGGGCAGAGACCCAGTACTTC.